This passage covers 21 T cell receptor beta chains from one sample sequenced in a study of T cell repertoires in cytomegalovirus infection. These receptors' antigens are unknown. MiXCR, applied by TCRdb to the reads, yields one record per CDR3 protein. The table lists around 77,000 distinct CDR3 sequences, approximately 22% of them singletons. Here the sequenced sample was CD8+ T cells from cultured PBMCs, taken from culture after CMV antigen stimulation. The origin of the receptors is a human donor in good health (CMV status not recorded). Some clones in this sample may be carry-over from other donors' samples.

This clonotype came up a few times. The CDR3 loop reads CATSDWAGPGNEQFF. CDR3 DNA: TGTGCCACCAGTGATTGGGCCGGGCCAGGCAATGAGCAGTTCTTC. V is TRBV24-1 and J is TRBJ2-1; no reliable D call. This CDR3 is 15 amino acids long. CDR1 and CDR2 (germline): KGHDR, SFDVKD. Trimming took off 2 bases at V and 6 bases at J, with 13 bases between the two ends.

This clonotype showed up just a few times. CDR3 protein: CASSGGQETQYF. The CDR3 DNA sequence: TGTGCCAGTTCGGGGGGCCAAGAGACCCAGTACTTC. The chain is built from TRBV6-6 and TRBJ2-5; TRBD2 aligns across 7 bases. With V trimmed by 9 bases and J by 1 base, 2 bases remained unmatched. Germline-derived CDR1 and CDR2 are MNHNY and SVGAGI (reference sequence). There are 12 residues in the CDR3.

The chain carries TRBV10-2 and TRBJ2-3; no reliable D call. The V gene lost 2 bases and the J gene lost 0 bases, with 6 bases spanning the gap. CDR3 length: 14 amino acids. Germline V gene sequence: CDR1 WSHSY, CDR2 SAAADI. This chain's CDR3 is CASSERVSTDTQYF. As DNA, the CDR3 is TGCGCCAGCAGTGAGCGGGTTAGCACAGATACGCAGTATTTT.

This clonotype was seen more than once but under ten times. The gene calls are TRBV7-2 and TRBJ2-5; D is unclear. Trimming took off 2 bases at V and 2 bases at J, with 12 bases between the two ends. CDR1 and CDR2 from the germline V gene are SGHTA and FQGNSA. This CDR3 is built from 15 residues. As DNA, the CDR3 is TGTGCCAGCAGCTTAATCTCAGAGTTTCAAGAGACCCAGTACTTC. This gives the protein CASSLISEFQETQYF.

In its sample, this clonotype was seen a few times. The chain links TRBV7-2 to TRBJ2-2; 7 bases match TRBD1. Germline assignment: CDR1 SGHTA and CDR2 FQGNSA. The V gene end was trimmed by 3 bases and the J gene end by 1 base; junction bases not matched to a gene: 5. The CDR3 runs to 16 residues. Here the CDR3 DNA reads TGTGCCAGCAGCTTTATTCCAGGGGGGAACACCGGGGAGCTGTTTTTT. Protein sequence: CASSFIPGGNTGELFF.

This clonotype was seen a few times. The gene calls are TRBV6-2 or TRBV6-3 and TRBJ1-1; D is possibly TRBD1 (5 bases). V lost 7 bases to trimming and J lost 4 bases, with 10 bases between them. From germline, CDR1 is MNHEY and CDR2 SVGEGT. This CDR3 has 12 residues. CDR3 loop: CASTLGGTEAFF. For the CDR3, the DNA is TGTGCCAGCACCCTTGGGGGCACTGAAGCTTTCTTT.

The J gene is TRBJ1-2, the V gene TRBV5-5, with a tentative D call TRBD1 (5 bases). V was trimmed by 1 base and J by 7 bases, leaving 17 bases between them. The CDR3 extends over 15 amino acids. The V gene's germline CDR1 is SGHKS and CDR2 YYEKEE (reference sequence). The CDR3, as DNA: TGTGCCAGCAGCTTGATTTCGGGGGGGAGCGTTGGCTACACCTTC. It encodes CASSLISGGSVGYTF. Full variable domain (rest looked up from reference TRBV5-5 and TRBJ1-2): DAGVTQSPTHLIKTRGQQVTLRCSPISGHKSVSWYQQVLGQGPQFIFQYYEKEERGRGNFPDRFSARQFPNYSSELNVNALLLGDSALYLCASSLISGGSVGYTFGSGTRLTVV.

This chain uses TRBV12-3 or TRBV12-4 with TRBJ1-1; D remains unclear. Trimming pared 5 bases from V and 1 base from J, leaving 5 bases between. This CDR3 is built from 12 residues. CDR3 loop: CASSPRNTEAFF. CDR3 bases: TGTGCCAGCAGTCCGAGGAACACTGAAGCTTTCTTT.

The CDR3 sequence is CASSPGTSGGAKNIQYF. DNA of the CDR3: TGTGCCAGCAGCCCTGGGACTAGCGGGGGAGCCAAAAACATTCAGTACTTC. This chain links TRBV7-9 with TRBJ2-4; 14 bases are a match to TRBD2. The J segment lost 0 bases and the V segment lost 5 bases, leaving 3 bases of the junction unmatched. This CDR3 spans 17 amino acids. Germline assignment: CDR1 SEHNR and CDR2 FQNEAQ (reference sequence).

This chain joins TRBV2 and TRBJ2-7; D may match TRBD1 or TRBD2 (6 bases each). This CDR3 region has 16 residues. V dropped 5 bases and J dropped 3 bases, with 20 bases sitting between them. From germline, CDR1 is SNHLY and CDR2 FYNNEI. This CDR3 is CASSSSLGGGGYEQYF. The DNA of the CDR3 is TGTGCCAGCAGTTCTAGCTTGGGGGGCGGAGGCTACGAGCAGTACTTC.

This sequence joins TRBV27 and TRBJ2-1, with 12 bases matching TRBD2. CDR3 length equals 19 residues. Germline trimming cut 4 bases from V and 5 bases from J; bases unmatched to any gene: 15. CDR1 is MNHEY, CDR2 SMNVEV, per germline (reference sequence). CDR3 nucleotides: TGTGCCAGCAGTTCTGGCGGGTCACTAGCGGGGGGAATAGACAATGAGCAGTTCTTC. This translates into CASSSGGSLAGGIDNEQFF.

The CDR3 here is CASSLVAGPQETQYF. CDR3 sequence (DNA): TGTGCCAGCAGCTTAGTAGCGGGCCCCCAAGAGACCCAGTACTTC. The chain carries TRBV7-8 and TRBJ2-5, with 7 bases fitting TRBD2. Losses at the gene ends were 1 base for V and 1 base for J; bases not matched to a gene: 3. Germline CDR1 is SGHVS and CDR2 is FQNEAQ. This CDR3 is built from 15 residues.

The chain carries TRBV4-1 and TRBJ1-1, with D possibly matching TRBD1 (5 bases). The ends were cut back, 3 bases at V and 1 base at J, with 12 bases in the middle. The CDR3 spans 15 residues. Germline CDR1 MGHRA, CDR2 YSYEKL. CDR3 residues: CASSQGRFRNTEAFF. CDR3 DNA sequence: TGCGCCAGCAGCCAGGGACGATTCCGGAACACTGAAGCTTTCTTT.

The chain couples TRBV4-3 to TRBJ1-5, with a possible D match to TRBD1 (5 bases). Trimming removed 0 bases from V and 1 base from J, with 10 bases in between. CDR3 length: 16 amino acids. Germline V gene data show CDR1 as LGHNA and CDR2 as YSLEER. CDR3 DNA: TGCGCCAGCAGCCAAGAAAGGGGTAGGAGCAATCAGCCCCAGCATTTT. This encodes CASSQERGRSNQPQHF.

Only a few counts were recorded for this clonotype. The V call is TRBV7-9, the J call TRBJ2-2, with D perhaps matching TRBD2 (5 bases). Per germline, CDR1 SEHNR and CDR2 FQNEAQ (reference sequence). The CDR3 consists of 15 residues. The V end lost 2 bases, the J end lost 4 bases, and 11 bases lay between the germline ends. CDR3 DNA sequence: TGTGCCAGCAGCTTACCCGGAGGCTCCACCGGGGAGCTGTTTTTT. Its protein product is CASSLPGGSTGELFF.

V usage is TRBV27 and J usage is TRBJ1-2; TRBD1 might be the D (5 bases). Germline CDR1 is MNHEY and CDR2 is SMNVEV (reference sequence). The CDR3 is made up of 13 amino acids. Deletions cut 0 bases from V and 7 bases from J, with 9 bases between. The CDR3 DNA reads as TGTGCCAGCAGTTTATCCCCCGGGGCTGGCTACACCTTC. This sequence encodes CASSLSPGAGYTF.

The CDR3 DNA follows: TGTGCCAGCAGCTTAGTTAATCAGGCAGATACGCAGTATTTT. Amino acids: CASSLVNQADTQYF. V gene TRBV7-2 combines with J gene TRBJ2-3; D remains unclear. The V and J ends lost 1 base and 4 bases respectively, with 9 bases between them. Germline assignment: CDR1 SGHTA and CDR2 FQGNSA. The CDR3 totals 14 residues.

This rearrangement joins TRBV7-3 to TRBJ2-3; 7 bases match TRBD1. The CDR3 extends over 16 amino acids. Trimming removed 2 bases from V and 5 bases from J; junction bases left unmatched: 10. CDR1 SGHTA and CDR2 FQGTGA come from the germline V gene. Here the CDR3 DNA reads TGTGCCAGCAGCTTATCGGCAGGGGGATTGGAAGATACGCAGTATTTT. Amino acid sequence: CASSLSAGGLEDTQYF.

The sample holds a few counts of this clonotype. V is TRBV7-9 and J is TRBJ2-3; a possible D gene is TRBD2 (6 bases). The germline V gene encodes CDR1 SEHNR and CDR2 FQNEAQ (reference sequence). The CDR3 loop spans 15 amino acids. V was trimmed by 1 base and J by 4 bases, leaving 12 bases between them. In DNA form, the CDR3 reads TGTGCCAGCAGCTTAGGAGGGACGGGGGCAGATACGCAGTATTTT. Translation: CASSLGGTGADTQYF.

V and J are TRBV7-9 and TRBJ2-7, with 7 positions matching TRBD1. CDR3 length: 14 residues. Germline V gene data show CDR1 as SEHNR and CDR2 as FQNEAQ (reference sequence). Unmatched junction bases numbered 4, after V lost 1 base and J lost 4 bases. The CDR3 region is CASSLETGVYEQYF. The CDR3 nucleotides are TGTGCCAGCAGCTTAGAAACAGGGGTGTACGAGCAGTACTTC. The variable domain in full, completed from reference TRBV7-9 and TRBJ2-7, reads DTGVSQNPRHKITKRGQNVTFRCDPISEHNRLYWYRQTLGQGPEFLTYFQNEAQLEKSRLLSDRFSAERPKGSFSTLEIQRTEQGDSAMYLCASSLETGVYEQYFGPGTRLTVT.

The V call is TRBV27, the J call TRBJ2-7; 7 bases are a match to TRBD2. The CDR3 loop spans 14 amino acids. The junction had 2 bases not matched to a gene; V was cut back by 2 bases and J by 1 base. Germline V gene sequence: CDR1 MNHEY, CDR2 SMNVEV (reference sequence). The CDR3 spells CASSLGGVSYEQYF. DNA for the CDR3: TGTGCCAGCAGTTTAGGGGGGGTGTCCTACGAGCAGTACTTC.